Listed below are T cell receptor beta chains from one sample, sequenced in a study of cytomegalovirus exposure and HLA in healthy donors. Sequenced by immunoSEQ multiplex PCR; TCRdb stores in-frame clones only, minus some. The table lists 100,000 to 150,000 clones, approximately 94% of them singletons. Input material: PBMCs. The receptors come from a man aged 18 to 30 in good health and CMV-seronegative. Each CDR3 is given with its conserved first and last residue. A D gene is named only where the DNA matches it firmly. Expanded clones get a size class; other rows say once, few or many, or leave the size out.

d_call,j_call,v_call,clone_size,cdr3_aa,cdr3_nt
.,TRBJ1-5,TRBV19,.,CASSLGVGWSWPQHF,TGTGCCAGTAGCCTAGGGGTGGGTTGGTCCTGGCCCCAGCATTTT
.,TRBJ2-7,TRBV4-1,.,CASLYGSKTYEQYF,TGCGCCAGCCTTTACGGGTCCAAAACCTACGAGCAGTACTTC
TRBD1,TRBJ1-2,TRBV30,.,CAWSKLTGGTYGYTF,TGTGCCTGGAGCAAACTAACAGGGGGAACTTATGGCTACACCTTC
.,TRBJ2-5,TRBV29-1,.,CSVEDGQFQETQYF,TGCAGCGTTGAAGATGGACAGTTTCAAGAGACCCAGTACTTC
TRBD1,TRBJ2-7,TRBV14,.,CASSQEDRGPYEQYF,TGTGCCAGCAGCCAAGAGGACAGGGGGCCTTACGAGCAGTACTTC
.,TRBJ2-7,TRBV5-4,.,CASSLGAGNGDEQYF,TGTGCCAGCAGCTTGGGAGCAGGGAATGGCGACGAGCAGTACTTC
.,TRBJ1-1,TRBV2,.,CAAGELNTEAFF,TGTGCTGCAGGGGAGTTGAACACTGAAGCTTTCTTT
TRBD2,TRBJ2-7,TRBV28,once,CASSRGRYEQYF,TGTGCCAGCAGTCGCGGGAGATACGAGCAGTACTTC
.,TRBJ2-3,TRBV9,once,CASSVVGSADTQYF,TGTGCCAGCAGCGTAGTCGGGAGTGCAGATACGCAGTATTTT
.,TRBJ2-2,TRBV7-2,.,CASTLGGYGTGELFF,TGTGCCAGCACCCTGGGCGGGTACGGCACCGGGGAGCTGTTTTTT
.,TRBJ2-1,TRBV28,.,CASSYQYDEQFF,TGTGCCAGCAGTTATCAGTACGATGAGCAGTTCTTC
TRBD1,TRBJ1-2,TRBV27,.,CASSSHYRGGNGYTF,TGTGCCAGCAGTTCACATTACAGGGGAGGCAATGGCTACACCTTC
TRBD1,TRBJ1-1,TRBV28,.,CASTQTGVVYTEAFF,TGTGCCAGCACTCAAACAGGGGTAGTATACACTGAAGCTTTCTTT
TRBD1,TRBJ2-2,TRBV7-9,.,CASPGQGTGELFF,TGTGCCAGTCCGGGACAGGGGACCGGGGAGCTGTTTTTT
.,TRBJ1-4,TRBV9,.,CASRGAANEKLFF,TGTGCCAGCAGAGGGGCAGCCAATGAAAAACTGTTTTTT
TRBD2,TRBJ2-2,TRBV7-3,.,CASSYGTTSGELFF,TGTGCCAGCAGCTATGGGACTACCTCCGGGGAGCTGTTTTTT
TRBD1,TRBJ1-2,TRBV11-3,.,CASSPKPGQGALAYGYTF,TGTGCCAGCAGTCCTAAACCGGGACAGGGGGCCCTTGCGTATGGCTACACCTTC
.,TRBJ2-7,TRBV14,few,CASSQDLSYEQYF,TGTGCCAGCAGCCAAGACCTGTCCTACGAGCAGTACTTC
.,TRBJ1-1,TRBV5-4,.,CASSPAPTATMNTEAFF,TGTGCCAGCAGCCCTGCCCCCACGGCGACTATGAACACTGAAGCTTTCTTT
.,TRBJ1-5,TRBV27,.,CASSFSGQPQHF,TGTGCCAGCAGTTTCAGCGGTCAGCCCCAGCATTTT
TRBD2,TRBJ2-7,TRBV7-8,.,CASSFRAGRYEQYF,TGTGCCAGCAGCTTCCGAGCGGGAAGATACGAGCAGTACTTC
TRBD2,TRBJ2-3,TRBV28,.,CASSLSLAGADTQYF,TGTGCCAGCAGTTTATCACTAGCGGGAGCCGATACGCAGTATTTT
.,TRBJ1-2,TRBV6-5,.,CASSLGGGYGYTF,TGTGCCAGCAGCCTCGGGGGGGGCTATGGCTACACCTTC
.,TRBJ2-3,TRBV6-6,.,CASTRWASRGTDTQYF,TGTGCCAGCACCCGGTGGGCTAGCCGGGGAACAGATACGCAGTATTTT
TRBD2,TRBJ2-1,TRBV30,.,CAWRASGRALYNEQFF,TGTGCCTGGAGGGCTAGCGGGAGGGCCCTTTACAATGAGCAGTTCTTC
.,TRBJ2-6,TRBV25-1,.,CASSLQGTGANVLTF,TGTGCCAGCAGTCTACAGGGTACTGGGGCCAACGTCCTGACTTTC
TRBD1,TRBJ2-7,TRBV29-1,once,CSARDSFYEQYF,TGCAGCGCCCGGGACAGTTTCTACGAGCAGTACTTC